The rows below give T cell receptor beta chains drawn from one sample of a study of CD8 T cells in ankylosing spondylitis. TCRdb independently ran MiXCR on the 5' RACE reads; one entry per CDR3 protein. This table holds about 340,000 distinct CDR3 sequences, roughly 14% found once. The sample comprised blood, either unsorted or a sorted T cell fraction (not recorded which). Receptors were obtained from a male donor with ankylosing spondylitis or in good health (not recorded which). CDR3s include the opening cysteine and the closing phenylalanine or tryptophan. Fields, in order: D gene, V gene, clone size, J gene, CDR3 protein, CDR3 DNA. The D gene is left open where the match is weak. Clone sizes are given selectively: once, few, many, or a class where the clone is expanded.

d_gene: TRBD1; v_gene: TRBV7-9; abundance: -; j_gene: TRBJ1-1; CDR3aa: CASSLQGAQSTEAFF; CDR3nt: TGTGCCAGCAGCCTACAGGGGGCGCAAAGCACTGAAGCTTTCTTT
d_gene: -; v_gene: TRBV7-9; abundance: -; j_gene: TRBJ1-1; CDR3aa: CASSLASGQNTEAFF; CDR3nt: TGTGCCAGCAGCTTAGCGTCGGGACAGAACACTGAAGCTTTCTTT
d_gene: TRBD1; v_gene: TRBV12-3/TRBV12-4; abundance: few; j_gene: TRBJ1-2; CDR3aa: CASSSRDSNYGYTF; CDR3nt: TGTGCCAGCAGTTCCCGGGACAGCAACTATGGCTACACCTTC
d_gene: -; v_gene: TRBV10-3; abundance: -; j_gene: TRBJ2-5; CDR3aa: CAIRNGPNQETQYF; CDR3nt: TGTGCCATCAGGAACGGGCCTAACCAAGAGACCCAGTACTTC
d_gene: TRBD2; v_gene: TRBV4-1; abundance: few; j_gene: TRBJ2-2; CDR3aa: CASSPAVLAGYTGELFF; CDR3nt: TGCGCCAGCAGCCCAGCGGTTCTAGCGGGATACACCGGGGAGCTGTTTTTT
d_gene: -; v_gene: TRBV10-3; abundance: few; j_gene: TRBJ1-1; CDR3aa: CAISDKGNTEAFF; CDR3nt: TGTGCCATCAGTGATAAGGGGAACACTGAAGCTTTCTTT
d_gene: -; v_gene: TRBV6-5; abundance: few; j_gene: TRBJ1-2; CDR3aa: CASSYSSGWDGYTF; CDR3nt: TGTGCCAGCAGTTACTCGTCGGGGTGGGATGGCTACACCTTC
d_gene: TRBD2; v_gene: TRBV20-1; abundance: -; j_gene: TRBJ2-1; CDR3aa: CSARATSGRFDEQFF; CDR3nt: TGCAGTGCTAGGGCGACTAGCGGGAGATTCGATGAGCAGTTCTTC
d_gene: -; v_gene: TRBV12-3/TRBV12-4; abundance: few; j_gene: TRBJ1-3; CDR3aa: CATRAHSGNTIYF; CDR3nt: TGTGCCACCCGGGCCCACTCTGGAAACACCATATATTTT
d_gene: TRBD2; v_gene: TRBV20-1; abundance: -; j_gene: TRBJ2-1; CDR3aa: CSARDISGRANEQFF; CDR3nt: TGCAGTGCTAGAGATATAAGCGGGAGGGCCAATGAGCAGTTCTTC
d_gene: -; v_gene: TRBV12-3/TRBV12-4; abundance: -; j_gene: TRBJ2-5; CDR3aa: CASSQNRREETQYF; CDR3nt: TGTGCCAGCAGTCAGAACCGACGCGAAGAGACCCAGTACTTC
d_gene: TRBD1; v_gene: TRBV19; abundance: once; j_gene: TRBJ2-1; CDR3aa: CASSPAGTGKFF; CDR3nt: TGTGCCAGTAGTCCCGCCGGGACAGGGAAGTTCTTC
d_gene: TRBD1; v_gene: TRBV27; abundance: -; j_gene: TRBJ2-7; CDR3aa: CASSLSGGQGAYEQYF; CDR3nt: TGTGCCAGCAGTTTATCAGGTGGACAGGGGGCTTACGAGCAGTACTTC
d_gene: TRBD1; v_gene: TRBV5-1; abundance: many; j_gene: TRBJ2-4; CDR3aa: CASSLGTGPLAKNIQYF; CDR3nt: TGCGCCAGCAGCTTGGGGACAGGACCACTAGCCAAAAACATTCAGTACTTC
d_gene: -; v_gene: TRBV7-2; abundance: -; j_gene: TRBJ2-5; CDR3aa: CASSLKYRLETQYF; CDR3nt: TGTGCCAGCAGCTTAAAGTACCGACTGGAGACCCAGTACTTC
d_gene: -; v_gene: TRBV2; abundance: -; j_gene: TRBJ2-5; CDR3aa: CASSGLQETQYF; CDR3nt: TGTGCCAGCAGTGGACTCCAAGAGACCCAGTACTTC
d_gene: TRBD1; v_gene: TRBV5-1; abundance: -; j_gene: TRBJ1-5; CDR3aa: CASSLGGDRYQPQHF; CDR3nt: TGCGCCAGCAGCTTGGGGGGGGACAGATATCAGCCCCAGCATTTT
d_gene: -; v_gene: TRBV19; abundance: few; j_gene: TRBJ1-1; CDR3aa: CASSGRDGPEAFF; CDR3nt: TGTGCCAGTAGTGGCCGGGACGGCCCTGAAGCTTTCTTT
d_gene: TRBD2; v_gene: TRBV18; abundance: few; j_gene: TRBJ2-1; CDR3aa: CASSPGLAGEKEEQFF; CDR3nt: TGTGCCAGCTCACCTGGACTAGCGGGGGAGAAGGAAGAGCAGTTCTTC
d_gene: TRBD2; v_gene: TRBV12-3/TRBV12-4; abundance: few; j_gene: TRBJ2-7; CDR3aa: CASRWTSGSISSYEQYF; CDR3nt: TGTGCCAGCAGATGGACTAGCGGGAGTATAAGCTCCTACGAGCAGTACTTC
d_gene: TRBD1; v_gene: TRBV20-1; abundance: many; j_gene: TRBJ1-1; CDR3aa: CSAAGTGFSRDTEAFF; CDR3nt: TGCAGTGCGGCCGGGACAGGCTTTTCCCGGGACACTGAAGCTTTCTTT
d_gene: -; v_gene: TRBV5-1; abundance: few; j_gene: TRBJ2-2; CDR3aa: CASSLAGAELLFF; CDR3nt: TGCGCCAGCAGCTTGGCCGGGGCAGAGTTGCTGTTTTTT
d_gene: TRBD2; v_gene: TRBV5-1; abundance: -; j_gene: TRBJ2-1; CDR3aa: CASSLEGGGIEQFF; CDR3nt: TGCGCCAGCAGCTTGGAGGGCGGGGGAATTGAGCAGTTCTTC
d_gene: -; v_gene: TRBV12-3/TRBV12-4; abundance: many; j_gene: TRBJ1-2; CDR3aa: CATARRQDYGYTF; CDR3nt: TGTGCCACCGCACGGAGACAGGACTATGGCTACACCTTC
d_gene: -; v_gene: TRBV9; abundance: many; j_gene: TRBJ2-3; CDR3aa: CASSPPGSKDTQYF; CDR3nt: TGTGCCAGCAGCCCTCCCGGGAGTAAGGATACGCAGTATTTT
d_gene: TRBD1; v_gene: TRBV12-3/TRBV12-4; abundance: -; j_gene: TRBJ2-7; CDR3aa: CASSLGQRGYEQYF; CDR3nt: TGTGCCAGCAGTTTGGGACAGAGGGGCTACGAGCAGTACTTC
d_gene: TRBD2; v_gene: TRBV12-3/TRBV12-4; abundance: many; j_gene: TRBJ2-5; CDR3aa: CASSVAGAQETQYF; CDR3nt: TGTGCCAGCAGTGTAGCGGGGGCTCAAGAGACCCAGTACTTC
d_gene: -; v_gene: TRBV6-6; abundance: few; j_gene: TRBJ2-1; CDR3aa: CASSPEIEQFF; CDR3nt: TGTGCCAGCAGCCCTGAGATTGAGCAGTTCTTC
d_gene: -; v_gene: TRBV12-3/TRBV12-4; abundance: -; j_gene: TRBJ2-2; CDR3aa: CASSLRSLTGELFF; CDR3nt: TGTGCCAGCAGTTTGCGGTCTCTCACCGGGGAGCTGTTTTTT
d_gene: TRBD1; v_gene: TRBV5-1; abundance: many; j_gene: TRBJ1-1; CDR3aa: CASSLRQGAGTEAFF; CDR3nt: TGCGCCAGCAGCCTAAGACAGGGGGCCGGCACTGAAGCTTTCTTT
d_gene: -; v_gene: TRBV5-6; abundance: few; j_gene: TRBJ1-1; CDR3aa: CASSLAGAHTEAFF; CDR3nt: TGTGCCAGCAGCTTGGCTGGGGCGCACACTGAAGCTTTCTTT
d_gene: -; v_gene: TRBV10-2; abundance: few; j_gene: TRBJ1-3; CDR3aa: CASSEAGVGNTIYF; CDR3nt: TGCGCCAGCAGTGAGGCAGGGGTTGGAAACACCATATATTTT
d_gene: TRBD2; v_gene: TRBV7-9; abundance: -; j_gene: TRBJ2-3; CDR3aa: CASSSGLAATDTQYF; CDR3nt: TGTGCCAGCAGCTCCGGACTAGCGGCCACAGATACGCAGTATTTT
d_gene: TRBD1; v_gene: TRBV5-1; abundance: few; j_gene: TRBJ2-1; CDR3aa: CASSLMDREYNEQFF; CDR3nt: TGCGCCAGCAGCTTAATGGACAGGGAGTACAATGAGCAGTTCTTC
d_gene: -; v_gene: TRBV5-6; abundance: once; j_gene: TRBJ2-7; CDR3aa: CASSRYNYEQYF; CDR3nt: TGTGCCAGCAGCAGGTACAACTACGAGCAGTACTTC
d_gene: -; v_gene: TRBV5-1; abundance: few; j_gene: TRBJ2-5; CDR3aa: CASSPQQPKGETQYF; CDR3nt: TGCGCCAGCAGCCCCCAGCAGCCGAAAGGAGAGACCCAGTACTTC
d_gene: TRBD1; v_gene: TRBV5-1; abundance: few; j_gene: TRBJ1-1; CDR3aa: CASSLDRGIGTEAFF; CDR3nt: TGCGCCAGCAGCTTGGACAGGGGGATCGGGACTGAAGCTTTCTTT
d_gene: -; v_gene: TRBV6-1; abundance: -; j_gene: TRBJ1-2; CDR3aa: CASTPSVGIEGYTF; CDR3nt: TGTGCCAGCACCCCTTCGGTTGGAATTGAGGGCTACACCTTC
d_gene: -; v_gene: TRBV11-1; abundance: -; j_gene: TRBJ1-1; CDR3aa: CASSDGAEAFF; CDR3nt: TGTGCCAGCAGCGACGGGGCTGAAGCTTTCTTT
d_gene: TRBD1; v_gene: TRBV9; abundance: -; j_gene: TRBJ2-1; CDR3aa: CASSIQTGRGNEQFF; CDR3nt: TGTGCCAGCAGCATTCAGACAGGGCGCGGCAATGAGCAGTTCTTC
d_gene: TRBD1; v_gene: TRBV5-6; abundance: many; j_gene: TRBJ2-7; CDR3aa: CASSLASGTVSLEQYF; CDR3nt: TGTGCCAGCAGCTTGGCCTCCGGGACAGTAAGCCTCGAGCAGTACTTC
d_gene: -; v_gene: TRBV7-2; abundance: few; j_gene: TRBJ2-1; CDR3aa: CASSLTRGNNEQFF; CDR3nt: TGTGCCAGCAGCTTAACTAGGGGAAACAATGAGCAGTTCTTC
d_gene: TRBD2; v_gene: TRBV15; abundance: many; j_gene: TRBJ2-1; CDR3aa: CATSRGEAGGPGMVEQFF; CDR3nt: TGTGCCACCAGCAGAGGGGAAGCGGGAGGGCCGGGGATGGTTGAGCAGTTCTTC